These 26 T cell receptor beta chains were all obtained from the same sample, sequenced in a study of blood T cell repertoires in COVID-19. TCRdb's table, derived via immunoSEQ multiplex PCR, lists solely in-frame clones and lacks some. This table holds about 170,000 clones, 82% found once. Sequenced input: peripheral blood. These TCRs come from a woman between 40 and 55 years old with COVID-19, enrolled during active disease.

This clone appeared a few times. For the CDR3, the DNA is TGCGCCAGCAGCTTGGACGGGAGCTCCTACAATGAGCAGTTCTTC. Residues: CASSLDGSSYNEQFF. The rearrangement links TRBV5-1 to TRBJ2-1; D possibly corresponds to TRBD2 (6 bases). Per the germline V gene, CDR1 is SGHRS and CDR2 is YFSETQ. This CDR3 is 15 amino acids long. V was clipped by 0 bases and J by 0 bases, with 7 bases between them.

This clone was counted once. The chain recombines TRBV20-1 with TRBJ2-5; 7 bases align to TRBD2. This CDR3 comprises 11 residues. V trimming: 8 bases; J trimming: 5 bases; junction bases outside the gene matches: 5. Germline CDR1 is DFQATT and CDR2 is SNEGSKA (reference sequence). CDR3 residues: CSWAGVETQYF. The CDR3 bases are TGCAGTTGGGCGGGAGTGGAGACCCAGTACTTC.

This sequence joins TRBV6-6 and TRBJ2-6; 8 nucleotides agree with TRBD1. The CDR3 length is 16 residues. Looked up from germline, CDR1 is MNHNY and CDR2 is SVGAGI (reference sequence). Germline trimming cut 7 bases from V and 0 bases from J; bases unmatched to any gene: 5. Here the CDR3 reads CASTFQGASGANVLTF. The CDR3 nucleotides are TGTGCCAGCACTTTTCAGGGGGCCTCTGGGGCCAACGTCCTGACTTTC.

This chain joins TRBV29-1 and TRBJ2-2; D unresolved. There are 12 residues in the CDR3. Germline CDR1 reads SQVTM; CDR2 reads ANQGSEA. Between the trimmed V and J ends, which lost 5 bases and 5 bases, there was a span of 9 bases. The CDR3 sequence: CSVRGETGELFF. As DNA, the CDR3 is TGCAGCGTTCGAGGAGAAACCGGGGAGCTGTTTTTT.

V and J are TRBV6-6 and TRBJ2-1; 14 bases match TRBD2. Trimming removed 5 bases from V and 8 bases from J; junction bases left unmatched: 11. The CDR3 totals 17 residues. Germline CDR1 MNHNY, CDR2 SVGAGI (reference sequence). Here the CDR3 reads CASSLAGTSGRGDEQFF. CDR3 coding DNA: TGTGCCAGCAGTCTAGCAGGGACTAGCGGGAGAGGGGATGAGCAGTTCTTC.

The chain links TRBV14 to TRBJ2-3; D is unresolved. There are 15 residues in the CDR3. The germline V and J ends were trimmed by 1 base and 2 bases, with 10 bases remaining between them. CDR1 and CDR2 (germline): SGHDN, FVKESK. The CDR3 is CASSQVGLYTDTQYF. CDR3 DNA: TGTGCCAGCAGCCAAGTGGGCCTGTACACAGATACGCAGTATTTT. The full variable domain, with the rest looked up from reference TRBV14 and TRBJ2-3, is EAGVTQFPSHSVIEKGQTVTLRCDPISGHDNLYWYRRVMGKEIKFLLHFVKESKQDESGMPNNRFLAERTGGTYSTLKVQPAELEDSGVYFCASSQVGLYTDTQYFGPGTRLTVL.

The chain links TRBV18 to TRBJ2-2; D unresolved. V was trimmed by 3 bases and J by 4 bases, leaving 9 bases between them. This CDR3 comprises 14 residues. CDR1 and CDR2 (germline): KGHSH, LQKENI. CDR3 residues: CASSPDFGTGELFF. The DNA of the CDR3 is TGTGCCAGCTCACCCGACTTTGGCACCGGGGAGCTGTTTTTT.

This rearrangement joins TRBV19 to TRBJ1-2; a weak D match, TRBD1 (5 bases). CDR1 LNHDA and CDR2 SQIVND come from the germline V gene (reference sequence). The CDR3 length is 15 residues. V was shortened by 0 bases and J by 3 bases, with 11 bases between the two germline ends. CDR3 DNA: TGTGCCAGTAGTATAGATGGGGCGATCTACTATGGCTACACCTTC. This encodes CASSIDGAIYYGYTF.

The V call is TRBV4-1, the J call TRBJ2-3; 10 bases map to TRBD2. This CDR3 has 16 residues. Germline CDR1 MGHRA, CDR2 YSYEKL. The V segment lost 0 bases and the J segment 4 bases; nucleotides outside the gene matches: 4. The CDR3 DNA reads TGCGCCAGCAGCCAAGACTCTAGCGGGAGAGCAGATACGCAGTATTTT. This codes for CASSQDSSGRADTQYF.

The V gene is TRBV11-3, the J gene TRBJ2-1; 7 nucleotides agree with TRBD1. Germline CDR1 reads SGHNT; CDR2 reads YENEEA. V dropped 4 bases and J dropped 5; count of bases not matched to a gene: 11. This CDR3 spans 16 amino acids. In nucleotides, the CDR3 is TGTGCCAGCAGCTGGGGCAAGGGTACAGGGGACAATGAGCAGTTCTTC. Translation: CASSWGKGTGDNEQFF.

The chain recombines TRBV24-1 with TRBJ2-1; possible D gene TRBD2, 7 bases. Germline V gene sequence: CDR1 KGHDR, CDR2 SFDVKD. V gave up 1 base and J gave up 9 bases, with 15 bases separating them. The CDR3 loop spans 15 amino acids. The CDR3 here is CATSDLGGRAFEQFF. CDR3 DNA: TGTGCCACCAGTGATTTAGGGGGGAGGGCCTTTGAGCAGTTCTTC.

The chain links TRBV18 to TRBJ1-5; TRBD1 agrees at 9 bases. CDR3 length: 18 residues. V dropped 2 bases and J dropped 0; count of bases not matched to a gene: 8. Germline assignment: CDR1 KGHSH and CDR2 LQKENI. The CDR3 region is CASSPGRTGAPSNQPQHF. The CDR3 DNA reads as TGTGCCAGCTCACCAGGCCGGACAGGGGCCCCTAGCAATCAGCCCCAGCATTTT.

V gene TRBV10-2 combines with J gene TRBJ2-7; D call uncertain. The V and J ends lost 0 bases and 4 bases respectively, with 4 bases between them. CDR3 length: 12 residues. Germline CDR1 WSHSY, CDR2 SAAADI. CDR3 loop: CASSESRYEQYF. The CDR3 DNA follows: TGCGCCAGCAGTGAGTCTAGATACGAGCAGTACTTC.

The CDR3 nucleotides read TGTGCCAGCAGCCCATTCCCTAGCGGATTCCAAGGAGGGCAAGAGACCCAGTACTTC. This translates into CASSPFPSGFQGGQETQYF. V gene TRBV11-2 combines with J gene TRBJ2-5, with 7 bases identical to TRBD2. With 5 bases clipped from V and 2 bases from J, the junction kept 20 bases outside the gene matches. Germline CDR1 and CDR2: SGHAT and FQNNGV. The CDR3 runs to 19 residues.

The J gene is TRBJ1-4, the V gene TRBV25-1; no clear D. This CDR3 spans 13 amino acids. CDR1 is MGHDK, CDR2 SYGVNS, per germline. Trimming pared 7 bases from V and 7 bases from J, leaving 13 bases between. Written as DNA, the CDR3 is TGTGCCAGCAAAGGAGGCTCTCCTGAAAAACTGTTTTTT. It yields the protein CASKGGSPEKLFF.

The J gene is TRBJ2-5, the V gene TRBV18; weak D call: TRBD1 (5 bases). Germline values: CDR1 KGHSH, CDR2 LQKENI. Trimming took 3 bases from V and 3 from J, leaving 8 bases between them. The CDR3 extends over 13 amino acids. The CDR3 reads CASSPRREETQYF. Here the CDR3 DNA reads TGTGCCAGCTCACCCCGCAGGGAAGAGACCCAGTACTTC.

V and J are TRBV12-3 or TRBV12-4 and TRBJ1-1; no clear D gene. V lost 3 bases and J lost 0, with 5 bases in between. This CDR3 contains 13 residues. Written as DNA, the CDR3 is TGTGCCAGCAGTTTGGGCATGAACACTGAAGCTTTCTTT. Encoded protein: CASSLGMNTEAFF.

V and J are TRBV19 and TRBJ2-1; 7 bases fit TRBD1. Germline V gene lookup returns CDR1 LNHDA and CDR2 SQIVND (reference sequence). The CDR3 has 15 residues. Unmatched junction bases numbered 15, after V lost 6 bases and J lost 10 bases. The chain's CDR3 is CASRPRQGRSEEQFF. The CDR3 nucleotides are TGTGCCAGTAGGCCCCGACAGGGCCGTTCGGAAGAGCAGTTCTTC.

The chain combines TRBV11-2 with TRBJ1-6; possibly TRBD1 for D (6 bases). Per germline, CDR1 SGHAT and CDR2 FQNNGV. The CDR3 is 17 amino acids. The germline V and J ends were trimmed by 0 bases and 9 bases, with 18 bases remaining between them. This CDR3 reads CASSLDGNTGRSSPLHF. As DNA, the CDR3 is TGTGCCAGCAGCTTAGACGGAAATACAGGGCGCAGTTCACCCCTCCACTTT.

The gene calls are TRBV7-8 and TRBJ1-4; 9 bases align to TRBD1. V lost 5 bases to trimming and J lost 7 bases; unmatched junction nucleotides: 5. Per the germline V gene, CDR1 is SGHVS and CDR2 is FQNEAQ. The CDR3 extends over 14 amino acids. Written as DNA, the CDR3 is TGTGCCAGCAGCCCGGGACAGGGTGTTGAAAAACTGTTTTTT. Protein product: CASSPGQGVEKLFF.

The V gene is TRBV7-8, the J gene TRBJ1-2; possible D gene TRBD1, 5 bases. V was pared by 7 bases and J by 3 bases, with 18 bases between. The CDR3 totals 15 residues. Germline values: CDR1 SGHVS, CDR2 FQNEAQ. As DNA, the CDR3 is TGTGCCAGCAAGGACACCGGGAGAGGGGACTATGGCTACACCTTC. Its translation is CASKDTGRGDYGYTF.

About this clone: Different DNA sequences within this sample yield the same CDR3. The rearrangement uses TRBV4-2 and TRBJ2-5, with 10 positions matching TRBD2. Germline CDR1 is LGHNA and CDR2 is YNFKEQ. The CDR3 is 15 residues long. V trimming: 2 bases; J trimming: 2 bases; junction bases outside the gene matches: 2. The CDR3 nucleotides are TGTGCCAGCAGCCAACTTAGCGGGGGGCAAGAGACCCAGTACTTC. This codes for CASSQLSGGQETQYF.

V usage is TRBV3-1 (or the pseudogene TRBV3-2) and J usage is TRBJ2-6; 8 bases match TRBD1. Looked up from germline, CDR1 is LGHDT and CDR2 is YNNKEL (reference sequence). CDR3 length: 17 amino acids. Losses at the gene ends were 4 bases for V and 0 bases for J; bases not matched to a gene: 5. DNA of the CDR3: TGTGCCAGCAGCCCGGGACAGGCCCTCTCTGGGGCCAACGTCCTGACTTTC. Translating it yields CASSPGQALSGANVLTF.

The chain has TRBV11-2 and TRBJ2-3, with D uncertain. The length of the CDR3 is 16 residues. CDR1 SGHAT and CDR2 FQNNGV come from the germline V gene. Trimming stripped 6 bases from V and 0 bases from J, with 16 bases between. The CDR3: CASSQDVTPSTDTQYF. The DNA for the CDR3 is TGTGCCAGCAGTCAAGATGTAACTCCTAGCACAGATACGCAGTATTTT.

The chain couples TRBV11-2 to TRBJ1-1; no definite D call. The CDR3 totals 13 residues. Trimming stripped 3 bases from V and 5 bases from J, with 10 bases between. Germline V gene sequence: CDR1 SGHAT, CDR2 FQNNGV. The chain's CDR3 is CASSFDSGTEAFF. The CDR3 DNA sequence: TGTGCCAGCAGCTTCGACTCGGGGACTGAAGCTTTCTTT.

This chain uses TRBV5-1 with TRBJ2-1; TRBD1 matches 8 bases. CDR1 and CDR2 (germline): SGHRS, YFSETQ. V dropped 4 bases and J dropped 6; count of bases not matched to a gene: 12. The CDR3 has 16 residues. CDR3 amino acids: CASSITAGGAANEQFF. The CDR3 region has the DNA TGCGCCAGCAGCATAACAGCAGGGGGCGCTGCCAATGAGCAGTTCTTC. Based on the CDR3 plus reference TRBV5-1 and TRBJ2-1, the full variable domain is KAGVTQTPRYLIKTRGQQVTLSCSPISGHRSVSWYQQTPGQGLQFLFEYFSETQRNKGNFPGRFSGRQFSNSRSEMNVSTLELGDSALYLCASSITAGGAANEQFFGPGTRLTVL.